A single T cell receptor beta chain is shown here with its context. TCRdb keeps only in-frame clones here, not all; method: immunoSEQ multiplex PCR. This table has roughly 290,000 clones, roughly 90% appearing once. These data come from a study of blood T cell repertoires in COVID-19. The CDR3 covers 13 residues. Germline V lookup: CDR1 SGHNT, CDR2 YYREEE (reference sequence). Between the trimmed V and J ends, which lost 1 base and 5 bases, there was a span of 9 bases. What was sequenced was PBMCs or T cells enriched from blood (not recorded which). The chain joins TRBV5-4 to TRBJ1-2; D uncertain. The TCR sequence derives from a woman aged 40 to 55 who had recovered from COVID-19. This CDR3 is CASSLRAGYGYTF. The CDR3 DNA sequence: TGTGCCAGCAGCTTGAGGGCGGGGTATGGCTACACCTTC.